This is a list of T cell receptor beta chains from one sample in a study of Ad26.COV2.S vaccination and SARS-CoV-2 variants. Sequencing used immunoSEQ multiplex PCR; TCRdb keeps in-frame clones, though not all of them. The sample has about 350,000 clones, around 89% seen once. Sequencing was performed on peripheral blood, taken in a trial of Ad26.COV2.S vaccine versus placebo. Receptors were obtained from a person between 18 and 60 years old who received the Ad26.COV2.S COVID-19 vaccine or a placebo. The CDR3 runs from the conserved cysteine through the conserved F or W. A D gene is named only where the DNA matches it firmly. The listing skips clone size in some rows; elsewhere it reads once, few, many or a size class.

v_call	j_call	clone_size	d_call	cdr3_nt	cdr3_aa
TRBV5-5	TRBJ1-1	NA	TRBD1	TGTGCCAGCAGCCCGGGGGACAGGGCGCGTGCTGAAGCTTTCTTT	CASSPGDRARAEAFF
TRBV6-2/TRBV6-3	TRBJ1-5	NA	NA	TGTGCCAGCAGCCGCGACAGGCGGGGTCAGCCCCAGCATTTT	CASSRDRRGQPQHF
TRBV6-2/TRBV6-3	TRBJ1-6	NA	NA	TGTGCCAGCAGTTATCTGACATTCAATTCACCCCTCCACTTT	CASSYLTFNSPLHF
TRBV4-1	TRBJ2-1	NA	NA	TGCGCCAGCAGCCAAGATTTCGCTAGTTGGAATGAGCAGTTCTTC	CASSQDFASWNEQFF
TRBV2	TRBJ2-7	NA	NA	TGTGCCAGCAGTGAATGGGTCAAGCCGGAGCAGTACTTC	CASSEWVKPEQYF
TRBV3-1/TRBV3-2	TRBJ2-2	NA	TRBD1	TGTGCCAGCAGCAGAAATGCCGGGACAGGCACTTCGTCCGCCGGGGAGCTGTTTTTT	CASSRNAGTGTSSAGELFF
TRBV19	TRBJ1-1	NA	NA	TGTGCCAGTAGTAGCGCAGGGTCTGGGGTGAACACTGAAGCTTTCTTT	CASSSAGSGVNTEAFF
TRBV19	TRBJ2-3	NA	NA	TGTGCCAGTAGTATGGGGCTAGCGCCTAGCACAGATACGCAGTATTTT	CASSMGLAPSTDTQYF
TRBV7-9	TRBJ2-7	NA	TRBD1	TGTGCCAGCAGCTTGGACAGGGGGCGCATATACGAGCAGTACTTC	CASSLDRGRIYEQYF
TRBV6-6	TRBJ2-7	NA	NA	TGTGCCAGCAGTTCCGGGGGATCCTACGAGCAGTACTTC	CASSSGGSYEQYF
TRBV6-1	TRBJ1-4	NA	TRBD1	TGTGCCAGCAGTGAAGGGGACAGGGTGGATGAAAAACTGTTTTTT	CASSEGDRVDEKLFF
TRBV5-4	TRBJ1-2	NA	TRBD1	TGTGCCAGCAGCTTACCACAGGGGGCAAGAGGCTACACCTTC	CASSLPQGARGYTF
TRBV7-9	TRBJ1-6	NA	NA	TGTGCCAGCAGCTTCGCAAATTCACCCCTCCACTTT	CASSFANSPLHF
TRBV3-1/TRBV3-2	TRBJ2-4	NA	NA	TGTGCCAGCAGCCAAGATCCAGTCTTAGCCAAAAACATTCAGTACTTC	CASSQDPVLAKNIQYF
TRBV7-3	TRBJ2-2	NA	NA	TGTGCCAGCAGCTTATCAGGGACCAACACCGGGGAGCTGTTTTTT	CASSLSGTNTGELFF
TRBV25-1	TRBJ2-5	NA	NA	TGTGCCAGCAGTGAATTGGGCCTCCTAGCGAAAGAGACCCAGTACTTC	CASSELGLLAKETQYF
TRBV2	TRBJ2-7	NA	TRBD1	TGTGCCAGCAGTCCGGGACAGGGATTTTACGAGCAGTACTTC	CASSPGQGFYEQYF
TRBV19	TRBJ1-1	NA	TRBD1	TGTGCCAGTAGAGACAGGGTAACGGTGAACACTGAAGCTTTCTTT	CASRDRVTVNTEAFF
TRBV6-6	TRBJ2-4	NA	TRBD1	TGTGCCAGCAGTTCCTCCGGACAGGGAGTGAAAAACATTCAGTACTTC	CASSSSGQGVKNIQYF
TRBV7-6	TRBJ2-2	once	NA	TGTGCCAGCAGCTTGGGCAGCGGCTTTTTAACCGGGGAGCTGTTTTTT	CASSLGSGFLTGELFF
TRBV9	TRBJ2-7	NA	NA	TGTGCCAGCAGCCGGGACTCAGCCTACGAGCAGTACTTC	CASSRDSAYEQYF
TRBV5-6	TRBJ1-5	few	TRBD1	TGTGCCAGCAGCTTGGGGACAGGATACTATCAGCCCCAGCATTTT	CASSLGTGYYQPQHF
TRBV3-1/TRBV3-2	TRBJ1-1	NA	NA	TGTGCCAGCAGCCAACAACAGGACACTGAAGCTTTCTTT	CASSQQQDTEAFF
TRBV5-1	TRBJ1-1	once	NA	TGCGCCAGCAGCTTAGGAGGAGGGGACGGCACTGAAGCTTTCTTT	CASSLGGGDGTEAFF